The rows below give T cell receptor beta chains drawn from one sample of a study of vaccination and CD4 T cells after COVID-19. TCRdb redid the calling of the PCR reads with MiXCR, one entry per CDR3 protein. The sample includes under 20,000 distinct CDR3 sequences, around two thirds seen only once; the top ten take approximately 0.97%. The sequenced sample was CD4+ T cells from blood, obtained before SARS-CoV-2 vaccination. The receptors originated from a human donor who had recovered from COVID-19. CDR3s include the opening cysteine and the closing phenylalanine or tryptophan. D genes are given only for firm matches. Some rows mark clone size as missing; the rest say once, few, many or name a class of expanded clone.

>TRBV6-5|NA|TRBJ2-5|TRBD1
CASSYSGPTGGRETQYF
TGTGCCAGCAGTTACTCGGGTCCTACAGGGGGCAGAGAGACCCAGTACTTC
>TRBV6-1|NA|TRBJ2-3|NA
CATERDGTDTQYF
TGTGCCACGGAACGGGACGGCACAGATACGCAGTATTTT
>TRBV28|NA|TRBJ2-3|NA
CATGLSTDTQYF
TGTGCCACAGGACTAAGCACAGATACGCAGTATTTT
>TRBV7-7|NA|TRBJ2-3|NA
CASSLAPGADTQYF
TGTGCTAGCAGCTTAGCCCCGGGGGCCGATACGCAGTATTTT
>TRBV20-1|NA|TRBJ2-1|NA
CSAPRTVDNEQFF
TGCAGTGCTCCCCGGACAGTGGACAATGAGCAGTTCTTC
>TRBV20-1|once|TRBJ1-5|NA
CSASKSNQPQHF
TGCAGTGCTTCCAAAAGCAATCAGCCCCAGCATTTT
>TRBV15|few|TRBJ1-3|NA
CATTSDRASGNTIYF
TGTGCCACCACCTCGGACAGAGCCTCTGGAAACACCATATATTTT
>TRBV27|NA|TRBJ1-6|NA
CASSTIRGGQGSSPLHF
TGTGCCAGCAGTACCATAAGGGGAGGTCAGGGAAGTTCACCCCTCCACTTT
>TRBV24-1|NA|TRBJ2-7|NA
CATSDSVPGGPYEQYF
TGTGCCACCAGTGATTCGGTCCCCGGCGGTCCCTACGAGCAGTACTTC
>TRBV5-1|NA|TRBJ1-1|TRBD1
CASSLMDRVNTEAFF
TGCGCCAGCAGCTTGATGGACAGGGTTAACACTGAAGCTTTCTTT
>TRBV20-1|NA|TRBJ1-6|NA
CSASHKNNSPLHF
TGCAGTGCTTCCCACAAGAACAATTCACCCCTCCACTTT
>TRBV7-9|NA|TRBJ2-1|TRBD2
CASSSGGAYNEQFF
TGTGCCAGCAGCTCGGGAGGCGCCTACAATGAGCAGTTCTTC
>TRBV6-1|NA|TRBJ2-7|TRBD1
CASSEAPGGPYEQYF
TGTGCCAGCAGTGAAGCGCCAGGGGGCCCCTACGAGCAGTACTTC
>TRBV12-3/TRBV12-4|NA|TRBJ1-5|NA
CASSFRQGRNQPQHF
TGTGCCAGCAGTTTTCGTCAGGGGAGAAATCAGCCCCAGCATTTT
>TRBV6-1|NA|TRBJ1-6|NA
CASSLKGDSPLHF
TGTGCCAGCAGCCTGAAGGGGGATTCACCCCTCCACTTT
>TRBV20-1|few|TRBJ2-7|TRBD1
CSASSPQGGSRLKYEQYF
TGCAGTGCTTCTTCCCCTCAAGGGGGCTCTCGTTTAAAGTACGAGCAGTACTTC
>TRBV20-1|few|TRBJ2-4|TRBD2
CSARDRLAGAKNIQYF
TGCAGTGCTAGAGATCGACTAGCGGGAGCCAAAAACATTCAGTACTTC
>TRBV5-4|few|TRBJ2-5|NA
CASSLVAAGGETQYF
TGTGCCAGCAGCTTAGTAGCGGCAGGGGGTGAGACCCAGTACTTC
>TRBV20-1|few|TRBJ2-2|TRBD1
CSARRTGVGELFF
TGCAGTGCTAGAAGGACAGGGGTCGGGGAGCTGTTTTTT
>TRBV6-2/TRBV6-3|NA|TRBJ1-6|NA
CASRLDGDSPLHF
TGTGCCAGCAGACTAGACGGGGATTCACCCCTCCACTTT
>TRBV20-1|few|TRBJ1-2|NA
CSARDSGGAPYGYTF
TGCAGTGCTAGGGACTCGGGGGGGGCCCCCTATGGCTACACCTTC
>TRBV6-1|NA|TRBJ1-5|NA
CASSLIRDGGSQPQHF
TGTGCCAGCAGTCTAATCCGGGACGGCGGTAGTCAGCCCCAGCATTTT
>TRBV20-1|NA|TRBJ1-6|NA
CSAEPQVSPLHF
TGCAGTGCTGAGCCCCAGGTGTCACCCCTCCACTTT
>TRBV6-1|NA|TRBJ1-2|TRBD1
CASSDRTGDYGYTF
TGTGCCAGCAGTGACAGGACAGGGGACTATGGCTACACCTTC
>TRBV20-1|few|TRBJ2-3|TRBD2
CSANGLAGPRSMEDTQYF
TGCAGTGCGAACGGACTAGCGGGTCCCCGGTCGATGGAAGATACGCAGTATTTT
>TRBV20-1|NA|TRBJ2-7|TRBD1
CSTGQGRSYEQYF
TGCAGTACGGGACAGGGGAGGTCCTACGAGCAGTACTTC
>TRBV19|few|TRBJ2-7|NA
CASSNLDEQYF
TGTGCCAGTAGCAATCTGGACGAGCAGTACTTC
>TRBV2|NA|TRBJ2-2|TRBD2
CASSVTSVAGELFF
TGTGCCAGCAGTGTAACTAGCGTCGCCGGGGAGCTGTTTTTT
>TRBV24-1|NA|TRBJ2-6|TRBD1
CATSANTGGTGANVLTF
TGTGCCACCAGTGCTAATACAGGGGGCACTGGGGCCAACGTCCTGACTTTC
>TRBV12-3/TRBV12-4|NA|TRBJ2-6|NA
CASRLEGANVLTF
TGTGCCAGCCGATTGGAGGGGGCCAACGTCCTGACTTTC
>TRBV7-2|NA|TRBJ2-2|NA
CASSPGKGRAGELFF
TGTGCCAGCAGCCCGGGAAAGGGGCGTGCCGGGGAGCTGTTTTTT
>TRBV20-1|NA|TRBJ2-7|TRBD1
CSALTPGQNDEQYF
TGCAGTGCTCTGACACCGGGACAGAACGACGAGCAGTACTTC
>TRBV20-1|NA|TRBJ2-3|TRBD2
CSATIAGATDTQYF
TGCAGTGCTACCATAGCGGGAGCGACAGATACGCAGTATTTT
>TRBV9|NA|TRBJ2-5|NA
CASSPLPWGGETQYF
TGTGCCAGCAGCCCCCTACCCTGGGGCGGTGAGACCCAGTACTTC
>TRBV20-1|few|TRBJ2-1|NA
CSATGERGSSYNEQFF
TGCAGTGCTACAGGGGAACGGGGCAGCTCCTACAATGAGCAGTTCTTC
>TRBV19|few|TRBJ2-3|NA
CASSIGRDHGDTQYF
TGTGCCAGTAGTATAGGTCGGGACCACGGGGATACGCAGTATTTT
>TRBV24-1|NA|TRBJ2-1|NA
CATAQGTYNEQFF
TGTGCCACCGCACAGGGTACCTACAATGAGCAGTTCTTC
>TRBV30|NA|TRBJ1-2|NA
CAWTRGGLSGYTF
TGTGCCTGGACCCGAGGGGGTTTAAGTGGCTACACCTTC
>TRBV5-4|NA|TRBJ2-7|NA
CASTRIHGGYSYEQYF
TGTGCCAGCACCCGCATCCACGGGGGCTACTCCTACGAGCAGTACTTC
>TRBV2|NA|TRBJ1-5|TRBD1
CASGQGGNQPQHF
TGTGCCAGCGGACAGGGGGGCAATCAGCCCCAGCATTTT
>TRBV12-3/TRBV12-4|NA|TRBJ1-1|NA
CASSQGQAPMNTEAFF
TGTGCCAGCAGCCAGGGGCAGGCCCCCATGAACACTGAAGCTTTCTTT
>TRBV27|few|TRBJ2-6|NA
CASSFRSHSSGANVLTF
TGTGCCAGCAGTTTCAGGTCCCATAGTTCTGGGGCCAACGTCCTGACTTTC
>TRBV11-2|NA|TRBJ2-7|TRBD2
CASSSTDSGRNYEQYF
TGTGCCAGCAGCTCGACGGATAGCGGGAGAAACTACGAGCAGTACTTC
>TRBV20-1|NA|TRBJ2-3|NA
CSARATVDPRLLF
TGCAGTGCTAGAGCTACCGTGGACCCGCGCCTCCTTTTT
>TRBV28|NA|TRBJ1-2|TRBD1
CASTLQGFYGYTF
TGTGCCAGCACGCTACAGGGGTTCTATGGCTACACCTTC
>TRBV11-1|NA|TRBJ2-3|NA
CASSRSADTQYF
TGTGCCAGCAGCCGAAGCGCAGATACGCAGTATTTT
>TRBV20-1|few|TRBJ1-2|NA
CSVIDRSYGYTF
TGCAGTGTCATAGATAGATCCTATGGCTACACCTTC
>TRBV7-7|NA|TRBJ2-1|NA
CASSLGQTNEQFF
TGTGCCAGCAGCCTAGGACAGACGAATGAGCAGTTCTTC
>TRBV28|NA|TRBJ1-6|NA
CASSFRQKNSPLHF
TGTGCCAGCAGTTTTAGACAGAAGAATTCACCCCTCCACTTT
>TRBV27|NA|TRBJ2-7|TRBD1
CASSLYRGSEQYF
TGTGCCAGCAGTTTATACAGGGGCTCCGAGCAGTACTTC
>TRBV24-1|NA|TRBJ2-2|NA
CATSDGTNTGELFF
TGTGCCACCAGTGACGGGACTAACACCGGGGAGCTGTTTTTT
>TRBV4-1|few|TRBJ1-5|NA
CASSPQLAGVGQPQHF
TGCGCCAGCAGCCCTCAACTCGCGGGGGTAGGTCAGCCCCAGCATTTT
>TRBV11-3|NA|TRBJ2-7|NA
CARVRSRSSYEQYF
TGTGCCAGAGTCCGATCTAGGAGCTCCTACGAGCAGTACTTC
>TRBV19|few|TRBJ1-2|NA
CASSIEEANYGYTF
TGTGCCAGTAGTATTGAAGAAGCTAACTATGGCTACACCTTC